These 26 T cell receptor beta chains originate from one sample sequenced in a study of blood T cell repertoires in COVID-19. The assay was immunoSEQ multiplex PCR, and TCRdb's table has in-frame clones only and misses some. The sample carries hundreds of thousands of clones, more than 75% recorded once. The sequencing input was PBMCs or T cells enriched from blood (not recorded which). These receptors all come from a man between 35 and 55 years old in a cohort exposed to, infected with or recovered from COVID-19 (not recorded which).

The chain couples TRBV5-4 to TRBJ2-3, with 12 bases fitting TRBD2. Germline V gene lookup returns CDR1 SGHNT and CDR2 YYREEE (reference sequence). CDR3 size: 14 residues. Trimming cost V 4 bases and J 6 bases; bases outside gene matches: 3. The CDR3, as DNA: TGTGCCAGCAGCGTGACTAGCGGGAGTGATACGCAGTATTTT. It yields the protein CASSVTSGSDTQYF.

The chain has TRBV30 and TRBJ1-4, with D maybe TRBD1 (5 bases). Trimming took off 2 bases at V and 4 bases at J, with 14 bases between the two ends. Germline V gene lookup returns CDR1 GTSNPN and CDR2 SVGIG (reference sequence). The CDR3 spans 15 residues. For the CDR3, the DNA is TGTGCCTGGAGTAGAACCGGGACTGTTAATGAAAAACTGTTTTTT. As protein: CAWSRTGTVNEKLFF.

The chain joins TRBV28 to TRBJ2-7; 10 bases fit TRBD2. With 6 bases clipped from V and 2 bases from J, the junction kept 7 bases outside the gene matches. The CDR3 has 15 residues. Germline V gene sequence: CDR1 MDHEN, CDR2 SYDVKM. This CDR3 is CASSQILAGAYEQYF. In DNA form, the CDR3 reads TGTGCCAGCAGCCAAATCCTAGCGGGGGCCTACGAGCAGTACTTC.

V gene TRBV24-1 combines with J gene TRBJ2-1, with 13 bases fitting TRBD2. The CDR3 runs to 19 residues. Germline CDR1 reads KGHDR; CDR2 reads SFDVKD. V lost 4 bases and J lost 3; bases outside the gene matches: 11. CDR3 region: CATSDIRTSGRSSYNEQFF. CDR3 sequence (DNA): TGTGCCACCAGTGACATAAGGACTAGCGGGAGATCTAGCTACAATGAGCAGTTCTTC.

The J gene is TRBJ2-5, the V gene TRBV5-1; 10 bases line up with TRBD2. The V segment lost 3 bases and the J segment 3 bases; nucleotides outside the gene matches: 8. This CDR3 contains 16 residues. The V gene's germline CDR1 is SGHRS and CDR2 YFSETQ. DNA for the CDR3: TGCGCCAGCAGCTCGGGCGGAGGACTAGCGGAAGAGACCCAGTACTTC. It encodes CASSSGGGLAEETQYF.

The chain combines TRBV29-1 with TRBJ2-1; unclear D gene. From germline, CDR1 is SQVTM and CDR2 ANQGSEA. CDR3 size: 10 residues. The ends were cut back, 7 bases at V and 9 bases at J, with 10 bases in the middle. As DNA, the CDR3 is TGCAGCGCCCGAAACGGTGAGCAGTTCTTC. Translating gives CSARNGEQFF.

The chain employs TRBV28 and TRBJ2-7; D is uncertain. The V end was cut by 7 bases, the J end by 3 bases, with 16 bases between. The CDR3 length is 14 residues. CDR1 and CDR2 from the germline V gene are MDHEN and SYDVKM. CDR3 protein: CASTRLGTNYEQYF. CDR3 DNA sequence: TGTGCCAGCACCCGACTCGGAACAAACTACGAGCAGTACTTC.

This clone showed up just a few times. The rearrangement joins TRBV5-1 to TRBJ2-7, with 11 positions matching TRBD2. This CDR3 contains 14 residues. Per the germline V gene, CDR1 is SGHRS and CDR2 is YFSETQ. V was pared by 3 bases and J by 7 bases, with 6 bases of the junction left unmatched. The CDR3 region has the DNA TGCGCCAGCAGCTGGAGGGGACTAGCGGATGAGCAGTACTTC. Translated: CASSWRGLADEQYF.

The chain combines TRBV9 with TRBJ2-2, with a possible D match to TRBD1 (6 bases). This CDR3 region has 14 residues. Per the germline V gene, CDR1 is SGDLS and CDR2 is YYNGEE. V gave up 1 base and J gave up 8 bases, with 12 bases separating them. The CDR3 protein is CASSVRSTGGELFF. The CDR3 DNA reads TGTGCCAGCAGCGTAAGATCAACAGGGGGGGAGCTGTTTTTT.

The rearrangement uses TRBV30 and TRBJ2-1; 12 bases line up with TRBD2. The length of the CDR3 is 17 residues. Germline CDR1 is GTSNPN and CDR2 is SVGIG (reference sequence). V shed 2 bases and J 3 bases; nucleotides not matched to a gene: 8. The CDR3 spells CAWSPELAGGGYNEQFF. CDR3 bases: TGTGCCTGGAGTCCGGAACTAGCGGGAGGTGGCTACAATGAGCAGTTCTTC.

The chain joins TRBV7-3 to TRBJ2-2; the D gene is possibly TRBD1 (6 bases). Trimming took off 5 bases at V and 2 bases at J, with 12 bases between the two ends. The CDR3 is 15 residues long. From germline, CDR1 is SGHTA and CDR2 FQGTGA. CDR3 coding DNA: TGTGCCAGCAGCGTGACCGGGACAAACACCGGGGAGCTGTTTTTT. It is translated as CASSVTGTNTGELFF.

This clone was counted once. The chain is built from TRBV30 and TRBJ1-3; D might be TRBD1 (5 bases). V lost 1 base and J 3 bases, leaving 7 bases between the germline ends. The length of the CDR3 is 13 residues. CDR1 is GTSNPN and CDR2 is SVGIG in the germline V gene (reference sequence). The CDR3, as DNA: TGTGCCTGGAGTGGGGGGGTTGGAAACACCATATATTTT. Translation: CAWSGGVGNTIYF.

The rearrangement links TRBV28 to TRBJ2-3; 7 positions match TRBD1. Germline CDR1 reads MDHEN; CDR2 reads SYDVKM. The V and J ends lost 2 bases and 1 base, in that order; junction bases with no gene match: 0. The CDR3 consists of 14 residues. For the CDR3, the DNA is TGTGCCAGCAGTTTAGGGACAGGCACAGATACGCAGTATTTT. Its protein product is CASSLGTGTDTQYF. The full variable domain, rest sourced from reference TRBV28 and TRBJ2-3, is DVKVTQSSRYLVKRTGEKVFLECVQDMDHENMFWYRQDPGLGLRLIYFSYDVKMKEKGDIPEGYSVSREKKERFSLILESASTNQTSMYLCASSLGTGTDTQYFGPGTRLTVL.

The genes are TRBV2 and TRBJ1-6; 9 positions agree with TRBD1. The CDR3 contains 15 residues. The trim removed 7 bases at V and 11 bases at J, leaving 12 bases unmatched. Germline V gives CDR1 SNHLY, CDR2 FYNNEI. As DNA, the CDR3 is TGTGCCAGCACGACGGGGACAGGGCTGTTGCCACCCCTCCACTTT. Translating gives CASTTGTGLLPPLHF.

The chain is built from TRBV7-9 and TRBJ1-2; D unresolved. Per germline, CDR1 SEHNR and CDR2 FQNEAQ (reference sequence). The ends were cut back, 0 bases at V and 2 bases at J, with 7 bases in the middle. The CDR3 has 14 residues. CDR3 protein: CASSLAAGNYGYTF. The DNA for the CDR3 is TGTGCCAGCAGCTTAGCAGCGGGGAACTATGGCTACACCTTC.

In DNA form, the CDR3 reads TGTGCCATCAGTGAGGGACAGGGGGGAGGGAACACTGAAGCTTTCTTT. Its translation is CAISEGQGGGNTEAFF. The chain couples TRBV10-3 to TRBJ1-1, with TRBD1 identical over 10 bases. V was clipped by 2 bases and J by 1 base; unmatched bases: 4. Germline-derived CDR1 and CDR2 are ENHRY and SYGVKD. The CDR3 is 16 residues long.

The gene calls are TRBV4-1 and TRBJ2-2; maybe TRBD2 (5 bases). Trimming took 4 bases from V and 7 from J, leaving 13 bases between them. CDR1 is MGHRA and CDR2 is YSYEKL in the germline V gene. The CDR3 sequence is 14 residues long. The CDR3 loop reads CASSPRGSGGELFF. CDR3 coding DNA: TGCGCCAGCAGCCCCCGGGGATCCGGCGGGGAGCTGTTTTTT.

The genes are TRBV5-6 and TRBJ2-4; tentatively, D is TRBD1 (6 bases). This CDR3 is 14 amino acids long. The V end lost 2 bases, the J end lost 3 bases, and 9 bases lay between the germline ends. Germline lookup yields CDR1 SGHDT and CDR2 YYEEEE. This CDR3 reads CASSFRTDKNIQYF. CDR3 nucleotide sequence: TGTGCCAGCAGCTTCCGGACAGACAAAAACATTCAGTACTTC.

This chain connects TRBV7-3 to TRBJ2-7; 8 bases match TRBD2. The CDR3 spans 13 residues. Germline values: CDR1 SGHTA, CDR2 FQGTGA. V was pared by 5 bases and J by 5 bases, with 5 bases of the junction left unmatched. This CDR3 reads CASSPRGGNEQYF. The CDR3 region has the DNA TGTGCCAGCAGCCCACGGGGGGGGAACGAGCAGTACTTC. Together with reference TRBV7-3 and TRBJ2-7, the CDR3 gives the full variable domain: GAGVSQTPSNKVTEKGKYVELRCDPISGHTALYWYRQSLGQGPEFLIYFQGTGAADDSGLPNDRFFAVRPEGSVSTLKIQRTERGDSAVYLCASSPRGGNEQYFGPGTRLTVT.

This rearrangement joins TRBV2 to TRBJ1-2; the D gene is possibly TRBD1 (5 bases). Trimming took 3 bases from V and 2 from J, leaving 10 bases between them. Germline V CDR1 and CDR2: SNHLY, FYNNEI. The CDR3 runs 14 residues. CDR3 amino acids: CASSEEGTNYGYTF. CDR3 in DNA: TGTGCCAGCAGTGAGGAGGGGACGAACTATGGCTACACCTTC.

The chain carries TRBV5-1 and TRBJ2-1, with 10 bases that match TRBD1. V lost 4 bases to trimming and J lost 6 bases; unmatched junction nucleotides: 7. The CDR3 length is 15 residues. CDR1 and CDR2 from the germline V gene are SGHRS and YFSETQ. As DNA, the CDR3 is TGCGCCAGCAGCACCGGGACAGGGGTCCCCAATGAGCAGTTCTTC. Protein product: CASSTGTGVPNEQFF.

This clone was seen only once. The rearrangement uses TRBV6-5 and TRBJ1-2; a weak D match, TRBD1 (6 bases). Trimming took 6 bases from V and 7 from J, leaving 15 bases between them. Germline V gene sequence: CDR1 MNHEY, CDR2 SVGAGI. CDR3 length: 13 residues. As DNA, the CDR3 is TGTGCCAGCAGCAATACAGGGTTGGGTGGCTACACCTTC. It specifies CASSNTGLGGYTF.

The chain links TRBV25-1 to TRBJ1-3; TRBD1 might be the D (5 bases). The CDR3 totals 17 residues. Trimming shortened V by 1 base and J by 2 bases, and 15 bases separated the two germline ends. CDR1 is MGHDK and CDR2 is SYGVNS in the germline V gene. In DNA form, the CDR3 reads TGTGCCAGCAGTGAATTTTACAGGTCGGCGACTGGAAACACCATATATTTT. Its translation: CASSEFYRSATGNTIYF.

The CDR3 protein is CASSLAEYEQYF. CDR3 nucleotides: TGTGCCAGCTCACTAGCAGAATACGAGCAGTACTTC. This rearrangement joins TRBV18 to TRBJ2-7, with D unclear. Between the trimmed V and J ends, which lost 4 bases and 4 bases, there was a span of 8 bases. There are 12 residues in the CDR3. CDR1 and CDR2 (germline): KGHSH, LQKENI.

J is TRBJ1-5 and V is TRBV24-1, with 10 positions matching TRBD1. Germline values: CDR1 KGHDR, CDR2 SFDVKD. V was pared by 4 bases and J by 6 bases, with 2 bases of the junction left unmatched. CDR3 size: 14 residues. The CDR3 loop is CATSDGTGAQPQHF. In nucleotides, the CDR3 is TGTGCCACCAGTGACGGGACAGGGGCTCAGCCCCAGCATTTT.

The chain joins TRBV18 to TRBJ1-5; 10 nucleotides line up with TRBD1. The CDR3 consists of 14 residues. The ends lost 3 bases at V and 9 bases at J; junction bases unmatched: 5. In germline, CDR1 is KGHSH, CDR2 LQKENI. The CDR3 DNA follows: TGTGCCAGCTCACCGGGGGACAGGGGTTGGCCCCAGCATTTT. Protein product: CASSPGDRGWPQHF.